This TCR beta chain is drawn from a study of T cell repertoires in cytomegalovirus infection (dated by TCRdb to about 2019). As for the study more broadly: Alongside well-studied HLA-B-restricted epitopes, the peptide stimulations were aimed at recently identified HLA-C-restricted CMV epitopes, whose presentation resists viral immunomodulation. The HLA type of each donor mattered for the analysis, because public TCR beta signatures pointed to carriage of CMV infection along with the matching HLA type.

Trimmed from V: 1 base; trimmed from J: 5 bases; junction bases lacking a gene match: 3. CDR1 and CDR2 are read off the germline V gene as MGHRA and YSYEKL. The cysteine opens and the phenylalanine closes a CDR3 of 14 amino acids. The kept DNA is CDR3 alone, 42 bases in frame from the first base. Comments on this clonotype: This receptor's antigen is unknown. No base-level quality is on record; no much larger clone is a single base apart.

Results and caveats for the whole study, not just this receptor: The ex vivo response was dominated by HLA-C-restricted CMV-specific TCR beta clonotypes, which also provided the single most frequent clonotype in two of eight donors. In both this cohort and an independent cohort of 350 to 400 donors, the cumulative frequency of public TCR beta family members distinguished carriers of CMV infection plus the relevant HLA type.

The instrument was an Illumina HiSeq 1500. Using fastp at Q25 and MiXCR, TCRdb reprocessed the public reads and kept productive beta chains. One record per CDR3 amino acid sequence lists the most common genes and DNA. For this sample the table gives some 900,000 distinct CDR3 sequences, of which roughly 33% were detected only once. Around 12% of the sample is taken by the ten largest. Per the publication, the treatment or condition label means: in vitro stimulation with specific CMV peptide epitopes to enrich CMV-specific T cells. The V and J segments used are TRBV4-1 and TRBJ2-5; 8 junctional bases match TRBD2. The receptor was derived from a human donor in good health (CMV status not recorded). Some clones in this sample may be carry-over from other donors' samples. Specimen: cultured CD8+ T cells from PBMCs, collected from culture after CMV antigen stimulation. CDR3 loop: CASSQALAGETQYF. The sequenced DNA: TGCGCCAGCAGCCAAGCCCTAGCGGGTGAGACCCAGTACTTC.